These 21 T cell receptor beta chains share one sample of origin, sequenced in a study of beta chain features in type 1 diabetes. The sequenced template was cDNA made from the entire isolated RNA. Produced via immunoSEQ multiplex PCR; TCRdb's table is partial and in-frame only. The data show fewer than 550,000 clones, roughly an eighth seen once. The specimen sequenced was naive CD4+ T cells from blood. These receptors were collected from a woman younger than 30 in good health.

This clone has more than one count but fewer than ten. This rearrangement joins TRBV28 to TRBJ2-6; tentatively, D is TRBD1 or TRBD2 (5 bases each). This CDR3 has 15 amino acids. Deletions cut 7 bases from V and 8 bases from J, with 18 bases between. Germline CDR1 and CDR2: MDHEN and SYDVKM. The CDR3 DNA reads as TGTGCCAGCACCTTCGCCCGGGACCGCCCCAACGTCCTGACTTTC. Translation: CASTFARDRPNVLTF.

This sequence joins TRBV6-5 and TRBJ1-1; no clear D gene. This CDR3 region has 13 residues. V dropped 6 bases and J dropped 1 base, with 9 bases sitting between them. Germline lookup yields CDR1 MNHEY and CDR2 SVGAGI. The chain's CDR3 is CASRYHWNTEAFF. DNA of the CDR3: TGTGCCAGCAGGTACCATTGGAACACTGAAGCTTTCTTT.

The V gene is TRBV18, the J gene TRBJ2-3; D is unclear. Germline loops: CDR1 KGHSH, CDR2 LQKENI. V lost 3 bases and J lost 6, with 7 bases in between. The CDR3 consists of 12 residues. The CDR3 nucleotides read TGTGCCAGCTCACCCCCGTGGGATACGCAGTATTTT. It yields the protein CASSPPWDTQYF.

This clone was picked up a small number of times. The chain links TRBV29-1 to TRBJ1-1; D gene uncertain. The length of the CDR3 is 15 residues. Germline-derived CDR1 and CDR2 are SQVTM and ANQGSEA. Trimming left V 4 bases short and J 0 bases short, with 15 bases between. DNA of the CDR3: TGCAGCGTTGCAAAAGGTCGGCGGTTGAACACTGAAGCTTTCTTT. Translated: CSVAKGRRLNTEAFF.

This rearrangement joins TRBV4-1 to TRBJ1-1; 7 nucleotides match TRBD1. Germline V gene data show CDR1 as MGHRA and CDR2 as YSYEKL. The CDR3 has 18 residues. The J segment lost 6 bases and the V segment lost 4 bases, leaving 20 bases of the junction unmatched. The CDR3: CASSPKVKGGAGIPEAFF. The CDR3 coding sequence is TGCGCCAGCAGCCCAAAAGTGAAAGGGGGCGCAGGTATCCCTGAAGCTTTCTTT.

This chain's CDR3 is CASIQRGTLREQYF. The DNA for the CDR3 is TGTGCCAGCATCCAACGGGGAACTCTACGCGAGCAGTACTTC. V usage is TRBV6-1 and J usage is TRBJ2-7; TRBD2 might be the D (5 bases). V lost 7 bases and J lost 6, with 19 bases in between. This CDR3 contains 14 residues. CDR1 and CDR2 from the germline V gene are MNHNS and SASEGT.

This chain links TRBV7-2 with TRBJ1-2, with D unclear. The CDR3 sequence is 13 residues long. V lost 5 bases and J 8 bases, leaving 15 bases between the germline ends. CDR1 is SGHTA, CDR2 FQGNSA, per germline. Written as DNA, the CDR3 is TGTGCCAGCAGCCCCGGGAGGAGAGGGGGCTACACCTTC. Translated: CASSPGRRGGYTF.

This clone has a handful of counts. V and J are TRBV29-1 and TRBJ1-1; D is perhaps TRBD1 (5 bases). CDR1 and CDR2 from the germline V gene are SQVTM and ANQGSEA. Trimming stripped 4 bases from V and 5 bases from J, with 14 bases between. The CDR3 is 13 residues long. CDR3 sequence reads: CSVVSGMGTEAFF. The CDR3 DNA reads TGCAGCGTTGTATCAGGGATGGGAACTGAAGCTTTCTTT.

This rearrangement joins TRBV27 to TRBJ1-1, with 9 bases fitting TRBD1. Germline loops: CDR1 MNHEY, CDR2 SMNVEV (reference sequence). The CDR3 runs to 16 residues. V was pared by 0 bases and J by 3 bases, with 5 bases of the junction left unmatched. CDR3 residues: CASSLSLQGADTEAFF. Here the CDR3 DNA reads TGTGCCAGCAGTTTATCGCTACAGGGGGCGGACACTGAAGCTTTCTTT.

This clone has a handful of counts. The chain combines TRBV4-1 with TRBJ1-2; TRBD1 aligns across 8 bases. V shed 5 bases, J shed 2 bases, and the junction held 1 base outside the gene matches. Germline CDR1 is MGHRA and CDR2 is YSYEKL. The CDR3 runs 13 residues. The chain's CDR3 is CASSRTGNYGYTF. For the CDR3, the DNA is TGCGCCAGCAGCAGGACAGGGAACTATGGCTACACCTTC.

The genes are TRBV19 and TRBJ2-1; 8 bases are shared with TRBD1. The CDR3 has 15 amino acids. Germline-derived CDR1 and CDR2 are LNHDA and SQIVND (reference sequence). V was pared by 5 bases and J by 6 bases, with 9 bases of the junction left unmatched. The CDR3 DNA follows: TGTGCCAGTAGTTCGACAGGGGCCGGAGGCAATGAGCAGTTCTTC. As protein: CASSSTGAGGNEQFF.

The chain couples TRBV7-2 to TRBJ2-5; D call uncertain. The germline V gene encodes CDR1 SGHTA and CDR2 FQGNSA. Trimming took off 5 bases at V and 4 bases at J, with 8 bases between the two ends. The CDR3 loop spans 12 amino acids. Here the CDR3 DNA reads TGTGCCAGCAGCCCAGCCAGAGAGACCCAGTACTTC. It specifies CASSPARETQYF.

In its sample, this clone was seen a few times. The chain carries TRBV2 and TRBJ2-1; either TRBD1 or TRBD2 may supply D (6 bases each). Trimming cost V 5 bases and J 5 bases, with 16 bases left between them. Germline V gene sequence: CDR1 SNHLY, CDR2 FYNNEI. The CDR3 runs to 15 residues. Here the CDR3 reads CASSLQGGPNNEQFF. The CDR3 nucleotides read TGTGCCAGCAGTTTACAGGGAGGACCCAACAATGAGCAGTTCTTC.

This clone was detected only a few times. J is TRBJ1-2 and V is TRBV7-2, with D possibly being TRBD1 (5 bases). V lost 5 bases, J lost 8 bases, and 18 bases lay in between. Per the germline V gene, CDR1 is SGHTA and CDR2 is FQGNSA. The CDR3 sequence is 14 residues long. The CDR3 sequence: CASSPTARAEGYTF. Here the CDR3 DNA reads TGTGCCAGCAGCCCCACAGCCAGGGCCGAAGGCTACACCTTC.

The V and J genes are TRBV5-1 and TRBJ2-1; 8 bases fit TRBD2. Germline loops: CDR1 SGHRS, CDR2 YFSETQ. Trimming took 4 bases from V and 4 from J; bases not matched to a gene: 13. The CDR3 is 17 residues long. As DNA, the CDR3 is TGCGCCAGCAGCCTTACAGTCACTAGCGGAACTTACAATGAGCAGTTCTTC. Amino acid sequence: CASSLTVTSGTYNEQFF.

Comments on this clone: A much more abundant neighbour one base away suggests this may be a read error. V gene TRBV5-6 combines with J gene TRBJ2-7; no definite D call. Germline-derived CDR1 and CDR2 are SGHDT and YYEEEE. V lost 2 bases and J 3 bases, leaving 3 bases between the germline ends. The CDR3 totals 11 residues. Written as DNA, the CDR3 is TGTGCCAGCAGCTTCTACTACGAGCAGTACTTC. The encoded protein is CASSFYYEQYF.

The CDR3 protein is CASSWTGGMEKLFF. CDR3 DNA sequence: TGCGCCAGCAGCTGGACGGGGGGAATGGAAAAACTGTTTTTT. The chain employs TRBV4-1 and TRBJ1-4, with D perhaps TRBD1 (5 bases). The CDR3 is 14 residues long. Germline V gene lookup returns CDR1 MGHRA and CDR2 YSYEKL. V was trimmed by 5 bases and J by 8 bases, leaving 15 bases between them.

In this sample, this clone turned up a few times. V gene TRBV4-2 combines with J gene TRBJ2-1; D ambiguous. CDR1 and CDR2 (germline): LGHNA, YNFKEQ. Trimming took 0 bases from V and 4 from J, leaving 19 bases between them. This CDR3 comprises 18 residues. The CDR3 bases are TGTGCCAGCAGCCAAGACCGGTTAGGTGAACTAAATTACAATGAGCAGTTCTTC. Its protein is CASSQDRLGELNYNEQFF.

V and J are TRBV7-9 and TRBJ2-1; 9 bases are a match to TRBD2. V was pared by 6 bases and J by 7 bases, with 4 bases of the junction left unmatched. The CDR3 loop spans 13 amino acids. CDR1 is SEHNR, CDR2 FQNEAQ, per germline (reference sequence). This CDR3 reads CASRVAGVNEQFF. The CDR3 nucleotides read TGTGCCAGCAGGGTAGCGGGAGTTAATGAGCAGTTCTTC.

In this sample, this clone turned up many times. The chain uses TRBV30 and TRBJ2-5; no firm D call. This CDR3 spans 11 amino acids. V was shortened by 5 bases and J by 7 bases, with 11 bases between the two germline ends. From germline, CDR1 is GTSNPN and CDR2 SVGIG (reference sequence). This CDR3 reads CAWGGTRTQYF. In DNA form, the CDR3 reads TGTGCCTGGGGCGGAACGCGGACCCAGTACTTC.

The chain is built from TRBV7-3 and TRBJ2-3, with D tentatively TRBD2 (5 bases). The CDR3 sequence is 13 residues long. The germline V gene has CDR1 SGHTA and CDR2 FQGTGA. Trimming left V 5 bases short and J 0 bases short, with 6 bases between. Here the CDR3 DNA reads TGTGCCAGCAGCGACTATAGCACAGATACGCAGTATTTT. Translated, it gives CASSDYSTDTQYF.